The following is a T cell receptor (beta chain) sequence with its context. Antigen: not known. Both 60 Vbeta primers and 13 Jbeta primers went into the PCR. Original data processing: Later, roughly 86 million unique TCR beta chains were counted in an analysis, and approximately 9.9 million of them were shared. This table comes from immunoSEQ multiplex PCR, and its TCRdb copy is limited to in-frame clones, with some not included. The V and J calls and clone size were taken over from that table, and D and trimming were inferred from the DNA. The record lists around 120,000 clones, of which the ten most abundant hold under 0.7%. This sample is part of a study of cytomegalovirus exposure and HLA in healthy donors. The CDR3 runs to 15 residues. Germline CDR1 and CDR2: LGHNA and YSLEER. The V and J ends lost 5 bases and 2 bases respectively, with 10 bases between them. Donors were ostensibly healthy at sampling, although undocumented immune exposures were probable.

Study outcomes and limitations: The classifier, whose performance was assessed in both the original and validation cohorts, reportedly diagnosed cytomegalovirus status with high specificity and sensitivity. In a later analysis, V- and J-gene trimming of beta chains associated with a DCLRE1C missense variant, replicated independently.

The V gene is TRBV4-3, the J gene TRBJ2-6, with D possibly being TRBD2 (6 bases). Sequenced sample: PBMCs. This sequence originates from a man aged 50-59 years in good health and CMV-seronegative. CDR3 bases: TGCGCCAGCAGCGTCGGGGGAGCTGGGGCCAACGTCCTGACTTTC. Amino acids: CASSVGGAGANVLTF.